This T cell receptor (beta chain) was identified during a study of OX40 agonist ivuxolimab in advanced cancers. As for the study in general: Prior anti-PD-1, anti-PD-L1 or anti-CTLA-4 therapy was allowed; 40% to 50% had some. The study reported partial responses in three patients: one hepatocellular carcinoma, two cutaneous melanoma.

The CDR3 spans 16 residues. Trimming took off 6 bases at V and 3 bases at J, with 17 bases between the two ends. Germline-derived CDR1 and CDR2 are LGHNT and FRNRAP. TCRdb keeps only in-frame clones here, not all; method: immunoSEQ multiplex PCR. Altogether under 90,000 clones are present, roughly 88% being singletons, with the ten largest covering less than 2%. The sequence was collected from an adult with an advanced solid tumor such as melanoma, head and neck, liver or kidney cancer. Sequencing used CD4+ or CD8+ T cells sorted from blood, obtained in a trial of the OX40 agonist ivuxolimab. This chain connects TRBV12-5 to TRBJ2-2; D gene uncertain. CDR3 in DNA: TGTGCTAGTGGCCCTGTCCGAGCTTACGACACCGGGGAGCTGTTTTTT. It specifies CASGPVRAYDTGELFF.